This T cell receptor beta chain was captured in a study of blood T cells in healthy people across ages. General study results and limits: Unknown donor CMV status possibly confounded expanded clonotype changes.

V gave up 2 bases and J gave up 13 bases; unmatched junction bases: 11. The CDR3 contains 14 residues. CDR1 and CDR2 from the germline V gene are MNHEY and SVGEGT. Many counts were recorded for this clonotype. What it binds is not known. A second about 7 to 12 cycle PCR used barcoded and J-beta primers. TCRdb analysed the 5' RACE reads with MiXCR anew, one entry per CDR3 protein. The table shows 730,000 or so distinct CDR3 sequences, with around 40% occurring only once. The genes are TRBV6-2 or TRBV6-3 and TRBJ2-1; 7 bases fit TRBD2. The receptor was derived from an older woman in good health. The sequenced sample consisted of blood. In DNA, the CDR3 is TGTGCCAGCAGTTACGGAGGGAACGGGGGGTATCAGTTCTTC. Translated, it gives CASSYGGNGGYQFF.